A selection of T cell receptor beta chains follows, all from one sample in a study of blood T cell repertoires in COVID-19. Profiling relied on immunoSEQ multiplex PCR, and the TCRdb table lists in-frame clones only, not all of them. Found here are almost 300,000 clones, over 85% of them singletons; the top ten hold 8.5% to 14%. Material for sequencing was peripheral blood. The source is a woman in her twenties or thirties with COVID-19, enrolled during active disease. Each CDR3 is given with its conserved first and last residue.

V gene,J gene,CDR3 protein
TRBV23-1,TRBJ1-5,CASSHSQNSNQPQHF
TRBV3-1/TRBV3-2,TRBJ1-1,CASSLRTLRTEAFF
TRBV5-6,TRBJ1-3,CASSFRANTIYF
TRBV29-1,TRBJ1-1,CSVAVQVNTEAFF
TRBV3-1/TRBV3-2,TRBJ2-2,CASSQGTSGSRGELFF
TRBV9,TRBJ2-5,CASSLAGGTQETQYF
TRBV11-3,TRBJ2-7,CASSRRDSGPYEQYF
TRBV29-1,TRBJ2-1,CSTYRGGNEQFF
TRBV7-2,TRBJ2-3,CASSPTARGLTDTQYF
TRBV28,TRBJ1-3,CASSGTYSGNTIYF
TRBV5-1,TRBJ1-2,CASSIAGTGGEYTF
TRBV28,TRBJ1-2,CASSLYHRGMNGYTF
TRBV5-6,TRBJ2-4,CASSLPGLAVQNIQYF
TRBV19,TRBJ2-7,CASSENTSGGSDEQYF
TRBV7-7,TRBJ2-5,CASSLATAGQETQYF
TRBV28,TRBJ1-4,CASRPRSWDRVDEKLFF
TRBV5-1,TRBJ2-1,CASSLAQGSDNEQFF
TRBV27,TRBJ2-3,CASSLSGGGAYLTDTQYF
TRBV25-1,TRBJ2-1,CASSRHHDRGGNEQFF
TRBV28,TRBJ2-7,CASSLIKTGAGEQYF
TRBV6-5,TRBJ1-4,CASSANEKLFF
TRBV5-5,TRBJ2-7,CASSLLQEQYF
TRBV6-5,TRBJ2-3,CARRGTSTDTQYF
TRBV5-4,TRBJ1-5,CASSFGGGQPQHF
TRBV25-1,TRBJ1-6,CASSDTTGWNSPLHF
TRBV20-1,TRBJ2-7,CSASASGGAGGYEQYF
TRBV7-9,TRBJ2-3,CASSSQGTSWADTQYF
TRBV7-9,TRBJ2-2,CASSLGGGYTGELFF
TRBV2,TRBJ2-3,CASRVGLAGTDTQYF
TRBV5-1,TRBJ2-7,CASSLRGRSGEQYF
TRBV6-5,TRBJ1-2,CASSYKSRGYGYTF
TRBV10-1,TRBJ2-3,CASSGPGTPNTDTQYF
TRBV18,TRBJ2-5,CASSPYQETQYF
TRBV2,TRBJ2-2,CASNRGETGELFF
TRBV28,TRBJ1-1,CASSWEGKRTEAFF
TRBV27,TRBJ1-5,CASSVVEGVNQPQHF
TRBV11-2,TRBJ1-2,CASSLPPSGTVDYTF